This T cell receptor beta chain was documented in a study of T cells after yellow fever vaccination. Study overall: Each low-cell-number fraction was prepared by means of SMART-Seq v4 Ultra Low Input.

TCR cDNA, made by 5'RACE template switching, carried an added universal primer site and UMIs. Using its own MiXCR run on the 5' RACE reads, TCRdb lists one record per CDR3 protein. The sample shows about 58,000 distinct CDR3 sequences, more than 5.5% of them seen only once. The length of the CDR3 is 13 residues. The ends were cut back, 0 bases at V and 7 bases at J, with 7 bases in the middle. CDR1 is MNHEY and CDR2 is SVGAGI in the germline V gene. The sequence was collected from a man aged 18 to 35 who received the YFV17D yellow fever vaccine. The sequencing here drew on CD8+ T cells sorted from PBMCs, taken on the day of the first yellow fever vaccination. The rearrangement uses TRBV6-5 and TRBJ1-5; D is unresolved. CDR3 sequence: CASSYSNGQPQHF. In DNA form, the CDR3 reads TGTGCCAGCAGTTACTCGAACGGGCAGCCCCAGCATTTT.